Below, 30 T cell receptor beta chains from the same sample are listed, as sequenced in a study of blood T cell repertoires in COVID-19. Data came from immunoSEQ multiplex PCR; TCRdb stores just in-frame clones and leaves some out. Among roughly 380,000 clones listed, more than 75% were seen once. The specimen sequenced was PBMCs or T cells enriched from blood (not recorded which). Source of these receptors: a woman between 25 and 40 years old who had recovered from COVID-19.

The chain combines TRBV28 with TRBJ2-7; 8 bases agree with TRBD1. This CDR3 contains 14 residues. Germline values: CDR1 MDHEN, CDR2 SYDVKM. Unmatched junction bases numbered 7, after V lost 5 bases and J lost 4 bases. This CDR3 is CASSNGQGWYEQYF. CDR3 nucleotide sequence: TGTGCCAGCAGTAACGGACAGGGTTGGTACGAGCAGTACTTC.

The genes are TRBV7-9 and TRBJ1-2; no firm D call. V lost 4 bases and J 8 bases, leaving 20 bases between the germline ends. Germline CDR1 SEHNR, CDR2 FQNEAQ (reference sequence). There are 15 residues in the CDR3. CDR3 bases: TGTGCCAGCAGCTCCGAGGTCAGCGGGCTCGAAGGCTACACCTTC. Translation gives CASSSEVSGLEGYTF.

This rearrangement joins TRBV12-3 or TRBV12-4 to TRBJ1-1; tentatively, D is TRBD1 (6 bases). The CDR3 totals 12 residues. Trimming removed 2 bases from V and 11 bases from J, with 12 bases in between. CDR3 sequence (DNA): TGTGCCAGCAGTTTAACGTCAGGGGCTGCTTTCTTT. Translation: CASSLTSGAAFF.

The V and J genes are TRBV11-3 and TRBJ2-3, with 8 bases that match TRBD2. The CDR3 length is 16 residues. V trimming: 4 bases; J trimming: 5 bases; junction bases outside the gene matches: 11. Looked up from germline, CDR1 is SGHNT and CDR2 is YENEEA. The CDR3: CASSSTAGVVGDTQYF. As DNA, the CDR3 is TGTGCCAGCAGCTCCACAGCGGGAGTTGTAGGAGATACGCAGTATTTT.

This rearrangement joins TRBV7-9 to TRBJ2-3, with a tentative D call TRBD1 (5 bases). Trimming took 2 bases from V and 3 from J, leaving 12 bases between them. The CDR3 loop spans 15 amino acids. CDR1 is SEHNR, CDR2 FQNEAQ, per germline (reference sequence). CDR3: CASSLRAGLTDTQYF. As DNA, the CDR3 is TGTGCCAGCAGCTTACGGGCAGGGTTGACAGATACGCAGTATTTT.

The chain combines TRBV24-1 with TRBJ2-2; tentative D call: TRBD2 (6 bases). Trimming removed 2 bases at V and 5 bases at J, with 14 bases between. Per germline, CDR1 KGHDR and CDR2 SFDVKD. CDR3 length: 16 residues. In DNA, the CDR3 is TGTGCCACCAGTGATTCCCAGCGGGCTTGGACCGGGGAGCTGTTTTTT. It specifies CATSDSQRAWTGELFF.

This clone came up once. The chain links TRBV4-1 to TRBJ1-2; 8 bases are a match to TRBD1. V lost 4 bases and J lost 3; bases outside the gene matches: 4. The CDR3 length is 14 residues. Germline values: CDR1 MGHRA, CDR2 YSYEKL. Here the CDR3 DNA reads TGCGCCAGCAGCCTCGGACAGGGTGACTATGGCTACACCTTC. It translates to CASSLGQGDYGYTF.

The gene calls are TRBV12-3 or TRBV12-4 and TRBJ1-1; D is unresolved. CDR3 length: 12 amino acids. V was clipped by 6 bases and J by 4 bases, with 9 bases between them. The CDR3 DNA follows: TGTGCCAGCAGGGTACTAGTCACTGAAGCTTTCTTT. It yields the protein CASRVLVTEAFF.

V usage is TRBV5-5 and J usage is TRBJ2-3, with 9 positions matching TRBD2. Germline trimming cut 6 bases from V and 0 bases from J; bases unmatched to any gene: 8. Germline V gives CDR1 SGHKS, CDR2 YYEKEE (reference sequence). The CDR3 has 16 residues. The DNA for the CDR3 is TGTGCCAGCACCCTTGGCCTAGCGGGGAGCACAGATACGCAGTATTTT. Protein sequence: CASTLGLAGSTDTQYF.

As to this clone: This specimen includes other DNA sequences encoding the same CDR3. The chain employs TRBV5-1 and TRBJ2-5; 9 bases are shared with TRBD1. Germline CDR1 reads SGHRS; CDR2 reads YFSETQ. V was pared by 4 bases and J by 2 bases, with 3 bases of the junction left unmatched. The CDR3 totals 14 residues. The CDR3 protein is CASSLGTGQETQYF. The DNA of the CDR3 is TGCGCCAGCAGCCTCGGGACAGGGCAAGAGACCCAGTACTTC. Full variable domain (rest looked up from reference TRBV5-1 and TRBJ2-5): KAGVTQTPRYLIKTRGQQVTLSCSPISGHRSVSWYQQTPGQGLQFLFEYFSETQRNKGNFPGRFSGRQFSNSRSEMNVSTLELGDSALYLCASSLGTGQETQYFGPGTRLLVL.

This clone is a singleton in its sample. DNA for the CDR3: TGTGCCAGCAGTTCCCACAGGGTACGCGAGACCCAGTACTTC. Amino acids: CASSSHRVRETQYF. V gene TRBV27 combines with J gene TRBJ2-5, with a tentative D call TRBD1 (6 bases). This CDR3 is built from 14 residues. Trimming left V 4 bases short and J 5 bases short, with 14 bases between. CDR1 MNHEY and CDR2 SMNVEV come from the germline V gene (reference sequence).

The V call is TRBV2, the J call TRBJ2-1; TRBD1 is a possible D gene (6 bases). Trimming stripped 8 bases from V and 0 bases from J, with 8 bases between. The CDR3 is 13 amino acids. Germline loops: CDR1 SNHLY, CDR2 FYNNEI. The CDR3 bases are TGTGCCAGCGCGACAGGCTCCTACAATGAGCAGTTCTTC. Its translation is CASATGSYNEQFF.

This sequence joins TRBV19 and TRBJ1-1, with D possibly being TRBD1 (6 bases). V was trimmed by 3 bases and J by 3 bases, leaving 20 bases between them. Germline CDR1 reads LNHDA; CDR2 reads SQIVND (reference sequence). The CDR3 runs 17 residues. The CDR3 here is CASSIIGGGYLDTEAFF. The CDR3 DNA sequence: TGTGCCAGTAGTATTATAGGGGGGGGATATTTAGACACTGAAGCTTTCTTT. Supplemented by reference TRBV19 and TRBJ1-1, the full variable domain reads DGGITQSPKYLFRKEGQNVTLSCEQNLNHDAMYWYRQDPGQGLRLIYYSQIVNDFQKGDIAEGYSVSREKKESFPLTVTSAQKNPTAFYLCASSIIGGGYLDTEAFFGQGTRLTVV.

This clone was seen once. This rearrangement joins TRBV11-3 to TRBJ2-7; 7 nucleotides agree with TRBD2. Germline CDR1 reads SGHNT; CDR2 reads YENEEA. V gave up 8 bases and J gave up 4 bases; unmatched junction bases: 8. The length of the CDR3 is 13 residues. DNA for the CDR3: TGTGCCAGCTCCTCCCGCGGGGGTTACGAGCAGTACTTC. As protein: CASSSRGGYEQYF.

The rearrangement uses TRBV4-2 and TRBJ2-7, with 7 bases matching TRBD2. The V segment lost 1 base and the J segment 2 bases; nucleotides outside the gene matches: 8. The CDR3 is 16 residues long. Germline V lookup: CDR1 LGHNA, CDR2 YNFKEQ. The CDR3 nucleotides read TGTGCCAGCAGCCAAGTGGGGGGGGGAACCACCTACGAGCAGTACTTC. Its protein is CASSQVGGGTTYEQYF.

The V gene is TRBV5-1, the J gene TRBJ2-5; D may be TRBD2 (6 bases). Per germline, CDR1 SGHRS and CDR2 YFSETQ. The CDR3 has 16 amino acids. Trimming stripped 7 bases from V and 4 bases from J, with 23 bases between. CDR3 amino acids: CASGPLGGALGETQYF. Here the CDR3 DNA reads TGCGCCAGCGGCCCTCTGGGCGGGGCCTTAGGAGAGACCCAGTACTTC.

This CDR3 is CASSLTGEGEQYF. The DNA for the CDR3 is TGTGCCAGCAGCTTAACGGGGGAGGGCGAGCAGTACTTC. The rearrangement links TRBV7-3 to TRBJ2-7, with 7 positions matching TRBD2. From germline, CDR1 is SGHTA and CDR2 FQGTGA. The CDR3 has 13 residues. V gave up 0 bases and J gave up 6 bases; unmatched junction bases: 2.

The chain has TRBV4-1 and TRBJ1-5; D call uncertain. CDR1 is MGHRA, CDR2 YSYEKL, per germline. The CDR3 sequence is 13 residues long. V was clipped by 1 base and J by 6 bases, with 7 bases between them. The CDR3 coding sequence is TGCGCCAGCAGCCAAGTCCCCGGTCAGCCCCAGCATTTT. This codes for CASSQVPGQPQHF.

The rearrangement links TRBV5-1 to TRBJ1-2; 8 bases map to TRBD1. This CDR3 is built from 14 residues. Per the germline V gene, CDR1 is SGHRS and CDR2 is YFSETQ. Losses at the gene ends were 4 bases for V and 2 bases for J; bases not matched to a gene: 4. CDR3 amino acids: CASSPTGANYGYTF. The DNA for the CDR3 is TGCGCCAGCAGCCCGACAGGGGCGAACTATGGCTACACCTTC.

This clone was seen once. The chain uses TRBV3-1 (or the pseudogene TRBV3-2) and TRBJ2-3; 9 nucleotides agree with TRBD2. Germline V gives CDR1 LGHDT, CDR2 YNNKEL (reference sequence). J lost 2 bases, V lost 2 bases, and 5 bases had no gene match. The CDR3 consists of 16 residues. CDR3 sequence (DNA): TGTGCCAGCAGCCAAAAGCGGGGGGTATCCACAGATACGCAGTATTTT. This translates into CASSQKRGVSTDTQYF.

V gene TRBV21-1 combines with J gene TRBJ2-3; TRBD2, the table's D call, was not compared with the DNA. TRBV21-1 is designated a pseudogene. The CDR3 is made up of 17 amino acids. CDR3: CASSKAADKRRADTQYF. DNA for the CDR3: TGTGCCAGCAGCAAGGCGGCCGACAAGCGGAGGGCAGATACGCAGTATTTT.

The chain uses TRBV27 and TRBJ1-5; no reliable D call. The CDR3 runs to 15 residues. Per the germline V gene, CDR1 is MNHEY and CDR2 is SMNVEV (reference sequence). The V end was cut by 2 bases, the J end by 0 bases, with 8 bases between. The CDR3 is CASSLEGSSNQPQHF. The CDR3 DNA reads TGTGCCAGCAGTTTAGAGGGAAGTAGCAATCAGCCCCAGCATTTT.

CDR3 loop: CATQNRDRSYEQYF. Written as DNA, the CDR3 is TGTGCCACCCAAAACCGGGACAGATCCTACGAGCAGTACTTC. J is TRBJ2-7 and V is TRBV6-5; 7 positions agree with TRBD1. Germline CDR1 reads MNHEY; CDR2 reads SVGAGI. The CDR3 is 14 residues long. Trimming cost V 10 bases and J 1 base; bases outside gene matches: 10.

For the CDR3, the DNA is TGTGCCAGTAGTATGGGACTAGCGGGCACCTACGAGCAGTACTTC. This sequence encodes CASSMGLAGTYEQYF. The V and J genes are TRBV19 and TRBJ2-7, with 12 positions matching TRBD2. V shed 3 bases, J shed 2 bases, and the junction held 2 bases outside the gene matches. The CDR3 sequence is 15 residues long. Germline values: CDR1 LNHDA, CDR2 SQIVND (reference sequence). The variable domain in full, with the rest retrieved from reference TRBV19 and TRBJ2-7, is DGGITQSPKYLFRKEGQNVTLSCEQNLNHDAMYWYRQDPGQGLRLIYYSQIVNDFQKGDIAEGYSVSREKKESFPLTVTSAQKNPTAFYLCASSMGLAGTYEQYFGPGTRLTVT.

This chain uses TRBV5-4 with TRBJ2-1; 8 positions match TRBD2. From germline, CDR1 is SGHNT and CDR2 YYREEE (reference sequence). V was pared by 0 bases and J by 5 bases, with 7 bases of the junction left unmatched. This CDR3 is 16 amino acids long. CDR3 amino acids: CASSLAKAGEHNEQFF. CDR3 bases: TGTGCCAGCAGCTTGGCTAAAGCGGGAGAGCACAATGAGCAGTTCTTC.

The CDR3 is CASSILGQMNTEAFF. In DNA form, the CDR3 reads TGTGCCAGCAGTATACTCGGACAGATGAACACTGAAGCTTTCTTT. The chain joins TRBV27 to TRBJ1-1; TRBD1 might be the D (6 bases). Trimming shortened V by 5 bases and J by 0 bases, and 13 bases separated the two germline ends. The length of the CDR3 is 15 residues. CDR1 and CDR2 from the germline V gene are MNHEY and SMNVEV (reference sequence).

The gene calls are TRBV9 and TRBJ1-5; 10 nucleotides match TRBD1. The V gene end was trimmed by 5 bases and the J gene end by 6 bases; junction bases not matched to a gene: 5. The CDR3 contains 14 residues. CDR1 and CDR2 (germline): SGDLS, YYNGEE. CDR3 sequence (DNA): TGTGCCAGCAGTGGGACAGGGGAGGTTCAGCCCCAGCATTTT. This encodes CASSGTGEVQPQHF.

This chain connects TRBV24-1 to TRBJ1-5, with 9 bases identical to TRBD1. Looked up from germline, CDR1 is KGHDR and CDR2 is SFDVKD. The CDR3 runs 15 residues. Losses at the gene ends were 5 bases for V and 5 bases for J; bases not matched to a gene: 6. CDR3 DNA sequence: TGTGCCACCAGTGGGGGGACAGGGACGGATCAGCCCCAGCATTTT. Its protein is CATSGGTGTDQPQHF.

CDR3 in DNA: TGTGCCAGTAGTATGGACAGTCCCTGGAGCTCCTATAATTCACCCCTCCACTTT. It translates to CASSMDSPWSSYNSPLHF. V and J are TRBV19 and TRBJ1-6, with D maybe TRBD1 (6 bases). The CDR3 sequence is 18 residues long. The germline gives CDR1 LNHDA, CDR2 SQIVND (reference sequence). V lost 3 bases and J 0 bases, leaving 15 bases between the germline ends. Full variable domain (remainder filled in from reference TRBV19 and TRBJ1-6): DGGITQSPKYLFRKEGQNVTLSCEQNLNHDAMYWYRQDPGQGLRLIYYSQIVNDFQKGDIAEGYSVSREKKESFPLTVTSAQKNPTAFYLCASSMDSPWSSYNSPLHFGNGTRLTVT.

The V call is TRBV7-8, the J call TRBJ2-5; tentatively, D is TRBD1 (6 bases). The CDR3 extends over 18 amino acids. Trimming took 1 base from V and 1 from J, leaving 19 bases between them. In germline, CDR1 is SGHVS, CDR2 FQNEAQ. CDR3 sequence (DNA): TGTGCCAGCAGCTTAGAATTCGGGACATTATCCTCCCAAGAGACCCAGTACTTC. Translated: CASSLEFGTLSSQETQYF.